The 32 T cell receptor beta chains reported below all come from one sample, sequenced in a study of blood T cell repertoires in COVID-19. The assay was immunoSEQ multiplex PCR, and TCRdb's table has in-frame clones only and misses some. The sample holds 300,000 to 450,000 clones, approximately 89% seen once. The sequenced sample was peripheral blood. The source is a woman aged 55-69 years with COVID-19, enrolled during active disease.

The chain links TRBV15 to TRBJ2-4; TRBD1 matches at 11 bases. Losses at the gene ends were 3 bases for V and 6 bases for J; bases not matched to a gene: 10. The V gene's germline CDR1 is LNHNV and CDR2 YYDKDF (reference sequence). The CDR3 spans 17 residues. The CDR3 reads CATSSPGGQGAGNIQYF. DNA of the CDR3: TGTGCCACCAGCAGTCCCGGTGGACAGGGGGCCGGAAACATTCAGTACTTC.

This chain connects TRBV18 to TRBJ1-1, with D maybe TRBD1 (6 bases). V was shortened by 6 bases and J by 1 base, with 15 bases between the two germline ends. The CDR3 runs 15 residues. Germline CDR1 is KGHSH and CDR2 is LQKENI. The CDR3 sequence is CASSRGQLENTEAFF. In nucleotides, the CDR3 is TGTGCCAGCTCTCGAGGACAGTTGGAGAACACTGAAGCTTTCTTT.

This chain connects TRBV6-1 to TRBJ2-7; a weak D match, TRBD2 (6 bases). The V gene's germline CDR1 is MNHNS and CDR2 SASEGT. CDR3 length equals 14 residues. V lost 3 bases and J 3 bases, leaving 12 bases between the germline ends. This chain's CDR3 is CASSDTVGGYEQYF. DNA for the CDR3: TGTGCCAGCAGTGACACGGTGGGGGGCTACGAGCAGTACTTC.

This chain links TRBV28 with TRBJ1-1; D is unresolved. Germline V gene lookup returns CDR1 MDHEN and CDR2 SYDVKM. This CDR3 has 12 residues. Trimming pared 7 bases from V and 5 bases from J, leaving 11 bases between. The CDR3 region has the DNA TGTGCCAGCACGGGGTTTGGGACTGAAGCTTTCTTT. Translation gives CASTGFGTEAFF.

The chain carries TRBV3-1 (or the pseudogene TRBV3-2) and TRBJ2-3; D is undetermined. CDR1 LGHDT and CDR2 YNNKEL come from the germline V gene (reference sequence). This CDR3 is 13 amino acids long. Trimming cost V 6 bases and J 0 bases, with 7 bases left between them. In DNA, the CDR3 is TGTGCCAGCAGATCGTCTAGCACAGATACGCAGTATTTT. Encoded protein: CASRSSSTDTQYF.

The CDR3 reads CASSLEGQGAYEQYF. In DNA, the CDR3 is TGTGCCAGCAGCTTAGAAGGACAGGGGGCATACGAGCAGTACTTC. The chain couples TRBV7-2 to TRBJ2-7; 11 bases agree with TRBD1. CDR3 length equals 15 residues. The J segment lost 4 bases and the V segment lost 1 base, leaving 3 bases of the junction unmatched. Looked up from germline, CDR1 is SGHTA and CDR2 is FQGNSA.

V usage is TRBV10-3 and J usage is TRBJ1-1; the match to TRBD1 covers 10 bases. CDR3 length: 16 amino acids. Germline V gene data show CDR1 as ENHRY and CDR2 as SYGVKD. Unmatched junction bases numbered 8, after V lost 6 bases and J lost 1 base. In nucleotides, the CDR3 is TGTGCCATCAGAACGGGACAGGGGTTGGGGAACACTGAAGCTTTCTTT. Amino acid sequence: CAIRTGQGLGNTEAFF.

This clone was observed a single time. The chain links TRBV30 to TRBJ2-1; 9 bases are a match to TRBD1. The CDR3 covers 14 residues. Germline loops: CDR1 GTSNPN, CDR2 SVGIG (reference sequence). After removal of 3 bases from V and 0 bases from J, the junction contained 0 bases not matched to a gene. This CDR3 reads CAWRQGASYNEQFF. Written as DNA, the CDR3 is TGTGCCTGGAGACAGGGGGCCTCCTACAATGAGCAGTTCTTC.

This clone was observed once. CDR3 nucleotides: TGCAGTGCTAGAAGAGGGGGCTACACCTTC. As protein: CSARRGGYTF. The rearrangement joins TRBV20-1 to TRBJ1-2; D uncertain. The CDR3 has 10 residues. V was pared by 2 bases and J by 8 bases, with 6 bases between. CDR1 and CDR2 (germline): DFQATT, SNEGSKA (reference sequence).

This sequence joins TRBV28 and TRBJ1-5; D might be TRBD1 (5 bases). Per germline, CDR1 MDHEN and CDR2 SYDVKM. V lost 5 bases and J 5 bases, leaving 19 bases between the germline ends. The length of the CDR3 is 16 residues. The CDR3 protein is CASSPGRRGAYQPQHF. The CDR3 DNA is TGTGCCAGCAGTCCAGGCAGGAGGGGTGCGTATCAGCCCCAGCATTTT.

The V and J genes are TRBV5-1 and TRBJ2-1; TRBD2 matches 9 bases. The germline V gene encodes CDR1 SGHRS and CDR2 YFSETQ. The CDR3 has 15 amino acids. After removal of 1 base from V and 3 bases from J, the junction contained 2 bases not matched to a gene. CDR3 in amino acids: CASSLRLADYNEQFF. The CDR3 bases are TGCGCCAGCAGCTTGAGACTAGCGGACTACAATGAGCAGTTCTTC. Full variable domain (outside the CDR3, taken from reference TRBV5-1 and TRBJ2-1): KAGVTQTPRYLIKTRGQQVTLSCSPISGHRSVSWYQQTPGQGLQFLFEYFSETQRNKGNFPGRFSGRQFSNSRSEMNVSTLELGDSALYLCASSLRLADYNEQFFGPGTRLTVL.

The chain carries TRBV30 and TRBJ2-7, with 9 bases fitting TRBD1. The CDR3 has 14 residues. Trimming at V came to 3 bases and at J to 2 bases, leaving 5 bases not matched to a gene. Germline values: CDR1 GTSNPN, CDR2 SVGIG (reference sequence). CDR3 coding DNA: TGTGCCTGGAGGGGGGGACAGGGTACCTACGAGCAGTACTTC. This sequence encodes CAWRGGQGTYEQYF.

The chain joins TRBV3-1 (or the pseudogene TRBV3-2) to TRBJ2-7, with 13 bases matching TRBD2. Germline V gene lookup returns CDR1 LGHDT and CDR2 YNNKEL (reference sequence). The junction had 5 bases not matched to a gene; V was cut back by 6 bases and J by 3 bases. The CDR3 contains 15 residues. CDR3 nucleotides: TGTGCCAGCAGAGGGACTAGCGGGGAATTCTACGAGCAGTACTTC. Encoded protein: CASRGTSGEFYEQYF.

The chain's CDR3 is CASSWDRPTKTQYF. The CDR3 bases are TGTGCCAGCAGTTGGGACAGGCCTACGAAGACCCAGTACTTC. The chain combines TRBV28 with TRBJ2-5, with 8 bases fitting TRBD1. Germline assignment: CDR1 MDHEN and CDR2 SYDVKM. Unmatched junction bases numbered 7, after V lost 4 bases and J lost 6 bases. The CDR3 is 14 amino acids.

This clone was seen more than once but under ten times. The chain combines TRBV5-5 with TRBJ2-3; perhaps TRBD1 as D (6 bases). The CDR3 has 17 residues. Per the germline V gene, CDR1 is SGHKS and CDR2 is YYEKEE (reference sequence). Trimming left V 2 bases short and J 0 bases short, with 16 bases between. The CDR3 DNA reads TGTGCCAGCAGCTTACGACAGGCGTCAAGGAGCACAGATACGCAGTATTTT. This gives the protein CASSLRQASRSTDTQYF.

The chain uses TRBV5-1 and TRBJ1-1, with D possibly TRBD1 on 5 matching bases. Trimming shortened V by 1 base and J by 5 bases, and 12 bases separated the two germline ends. CDR3 length: 14 amino acids. Germline values: CDR1 SGHRS, CDR2 YFSETQ. For the CDR3, the DNA is TGCGCCAGCAGCTTGAATGGGGCTGGGACTGAAGCTTTCTTT. It is translated as CASSLNGAGTEAFF.

The chain is built from TRBV4-1 and TRBJ1-1; D gene ambiguous. The V gene lost 3 bases and the J gene lost 0 bases, with 8 bases spanning the gap. CDR1 is MGHRA, CDR2 YSYEKL, per germline. The CDR3 contains 14 residues. In DNA, the CDR3 is TGCGCCAGCAGCCATTTAGAGTTGAACACTGAAGCTTTCTTT. Its translation is CASSHLELNTEAFF.

V usage is TRBV2 and J usage is TRBJ1-1; D not resolved. V was trimmed by 5 bases and J by 0 bases, leaving 7 bases between them. Per the germline V gene, CDR1 is SNHLY and CDR2 is FYNNEI. CDR3 length equals 13 residues. CDR3 in amino acids: CASSFQMNTEAFF. Written as DNA, the CDR3 is TGTGCCAGCAGTTTTCAGATGAACACTGAAGCTTTCTTT.

The chain is built from TRBV6-1 and TRBJ1-2; D gene uncertain. Trimming took off 4 bases at V and 4 bases at J, with 19 bases between the two ends. The CDR3 spans 16 residues. Germline assignment: CDR1 MNHNS and CDR2 SASEGT. The CDR3 reads CASSGFLETYGYGYTF. CDR3 sequence (DNA): TGTGCCAGCAGTGGATTTCTGGAGACTTACGGCTATGGCTACACCTTC.

V is TRBV19 and J is TRBJ1-1; a possible D gene is TRBD1 (6 bases). Germline loops: CDR1 LNHDA, CDR2 SQIVND (reference sequence). The CDR3 covers 14 residues. Trimming took off 7 bases at V and 2 bases at J, with 14 bases between the two ends. Here the CDR3 reads CASNGRGRNTEAFF. CDR3 bases: TGTGCCAGTAACGGGCGGGGGCGAAACACTGAAGCTTTCTTT.

This rearrangement joins TRBV19 to TRBJ2-2, with 7 bases identical to TRBD2. The J segment lost 0 bases and the V segment lost 7 bases, leaving 5 bases of the junction unmatched. Germline V gene lookup returns CDR1 LNHDA and CDR2 SQIVND (reference sequence). The CDR3 sequence is 15 residues long. CDR3: CASKVAGANTGELFF. The CDR3 bases are TGTGCCAGTAAGGTAGCGGGCGCGAACACCGGGGAGCTGTTTTTT.

The rearrangement uses TRBV19 and TRBJ1-6; D is ambiguous. CDR1 and CDR2 from the germline V gene are LNHDA and SQIVND (reference sequence). CDR3 length: 14 residues. V was pared by 6 bases and J by 0 bases, with 6 bases between. The CDR3, as DNA: TGTGCCAGTAGGGCCAGCTCCTATAATTCACCCCTCCACTTT. Translating gives CASRASSYNSPLHF.

This rearrangement joins TRBV18 to TRBJ2-3; 9 nucleotides match TRBD2. The CDR3 totals 18 residues. Germline assignment: CDR1 KGHSH and CDR2 LQKENI. With V trimmed by 3 bases and J by 5 bases, 15 bases remained unmatched. The CDR3: CASSPLPPGGGARDTQYF. CDR3 sequence (DNA): TGTGCCAGCTCACCCTTACCACCCGGCGGGGGGGCGAGAGATACGCAGTATTTT.

The rearrangement joins TRBV24-1 to TRBJ1-2, with D perhaps matching TRBD1 (6 bases). This CDR3 has 16 amino acids. Trimming took 5 bases from V and 4 from J, leaving 19 bases between them. The germline V gene has CDR1 KGHDR and CDR2 SFDVKD. The CDR3 here is CATSGPIEDSPYGYTF. CDR3 bases: TGTGCCACCAGTGGACCAATTGAGGACAGCCCCTATGGCTACACCTTC.

This sequence joins TRBV7-3 and TRBJ2-3; the D gene is possibly TRBD2 (6 bases). This CDR3 has 15 amino acids. Germline-derived CDR1 and CDR2 are SGHTA and FQGTGA. The V gene lost 4 bases and the J gene lost 1 base, with 12 bases spanning the gap. DNA of the CDR3: TGTGCCAGCAGCTACTCGGGACTCCGCACAGATACGCAGTATTTT. Translated, it gives CASSYSGLRTDTQYF. The entire variable domain, with the rest obtained from reference TRBV7-3 and TRBJ2-3, is as follows: GAGVSQTPSNKVTEKGKYVELRCDPISGHTALYWYRQSLGQGPEFLIYFQGTGAADDSGLPNDRFFAVRPEGSVSTLKIQRTERGDSAVYLCASSYSGLRTDTQYFGPGTRLTVL.

This clone was recorded only once. The chain employs TRBV14 and TRBJ2-6, with D possibly TRBD2 on 6 matching bases. This CDR3 region has 17 residues. The V and J ends lost 1 base and 0 bases respectively, with 10 bases between them. Germline V lookup: CDR1 SGHDN, CDR2 FVKESK. CDR3 DNA sequence: TGTGCCAGCAGCCAAGTTTTGGGACTCTCTGGGGCCAACGTCCTGACTTTC. It encodes CASSQVLGLSGANVLTF. The full variable domain, its missing parts supplied by reference TRBV14 and TRBJ2-6, is EAGVTQFPSHSVIEKGQTVTLRCDPISGHDNLYWYRRVMGKEIKFLLHFVKESKQDESGMPNNRFLAERTGGTYSTLKVQPAELEDSGVYFCASSQVLGLSGANVLTFGAGSRLTVL.

This clone is a singleton in its sample. The V call is TRBV11-1, the J call TRBJ2-5; 7 nucleotides match TRBD1. CDR1 and CDR2 (germline): SGHAT, FQDESV (reference sequence). V shed 5 bases and J 1 base; nucleotides not matched to a gene: 4. The CDR3 runs to 14 residues. The CDR3 DNA follows: TGTGCCAGCAGCGCAGGGACAGTCCAAGAGACCCAGTACTTC. Residues: CASSAGTVQETQYF.

This clone was recorded only once. CDR3: CASSDRVGAYEQYF. The CDR3, as DNA: TGTGCCAGCAGTGACAGGGTGGGAGCCTACGAGCAGTACTTC. The chain recombines TRBV28 with TRBJ2-7; 7 positions match TRBD1. The ends lost 5 bases at V and 2 bases at J; junction bases unmatched: 6. From germline, CDR1 is MDHEN and CDR2 SYDVKM. CDR3 size: 14 residues.

With regard to this clone: The same CDR3 also results from other DNA sequences found in this sample. The chain has TRBV27 and TRBJ2-1, with D possibly being TRBD2 (6 bases). V dropped 6 bases and J dropped 9 bases, with 21 bases sitting between them. In germline, CDR1 is MNHEY, CDR2 SMNVEV (reference sequence). The CDR3 spans 15 residues. The CDR3 DNA follows: TGTGCCAGCAGCCCCGTGGGACTTTCCCCTCGTGAGCAGTTCTTC. The encoded protein is CASSPVGLSPREQFF.

In DNA, the CDR3 is TGTGCCAGCAGCTTGGCCGGGACAGGGAGCCAGCCCCAGCATTTT. The encoded protein is CASSLAGTGSQPQHF. The chain uses TRBV5-8 and TRBJ1-5, with TRBD1 identical over 9 bases. Losses at the gene ends were 0 bases for V and 7 bases for J; bases not matched to a gene: 5. CDR3 size: 15 residues. CDR1 is SGHTS and CDR2 is YDEGEE in the germline V gene.

The chain links TRBV7-9 to TRBJ1-4; D not certain. The CDR3 contains 11 residues. The germline V gene has CDR1 SEHNR and CDR2 FQNEAQ (reference sequence). Trimming pared 8 bases from V and 7 bases from J, leaving 8 bases between. The chain's CDR3 is CASARGEKLFF. CDR3 nucleotide sequence: TGTGCCAGCGCGCGAGGTGAAAAACTGTTTTTT.

A remark on this clone: Other DNA sequences in the same sample also yield this CDR3. This chain connects TRBV27 to TRBJ1-2; 9 bases are a match to TRBD1. The V gene's germline CDR1 is MNHEY and CDR2 SMNVEV (reference sequence). V dropped 3 bases and J dropped 7; count of bases not matched to a gene: 3. This CDR3 has 13 amino acids. The CDR3 loop reads CASSFGTGSGYTF. The CDR3 nucleotides are TGTGCCAGCAGTTTCGGGACAGGGAGTGGCTACACCTTC.